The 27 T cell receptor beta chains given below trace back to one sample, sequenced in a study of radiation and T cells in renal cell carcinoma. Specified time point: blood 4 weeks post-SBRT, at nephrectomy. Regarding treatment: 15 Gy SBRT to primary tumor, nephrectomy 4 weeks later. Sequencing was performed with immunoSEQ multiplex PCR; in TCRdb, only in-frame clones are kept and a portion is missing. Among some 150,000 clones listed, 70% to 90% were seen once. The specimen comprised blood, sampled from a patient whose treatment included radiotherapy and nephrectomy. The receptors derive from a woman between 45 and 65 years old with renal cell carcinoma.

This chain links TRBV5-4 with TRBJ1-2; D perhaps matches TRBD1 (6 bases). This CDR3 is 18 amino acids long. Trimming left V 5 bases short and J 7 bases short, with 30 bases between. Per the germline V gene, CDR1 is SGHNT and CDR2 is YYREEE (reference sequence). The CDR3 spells CASSWDFLTQGSDSGYTF. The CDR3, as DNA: TGTGCCAGCAGTTGGGACTTTTTGACCCAGGGATCGGACAGTGGCTACACCTTC.

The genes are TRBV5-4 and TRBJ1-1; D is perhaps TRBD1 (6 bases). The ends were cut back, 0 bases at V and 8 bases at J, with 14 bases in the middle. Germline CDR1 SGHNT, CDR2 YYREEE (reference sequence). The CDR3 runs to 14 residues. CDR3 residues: CASSLGQEGTEAFF. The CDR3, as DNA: TGTGCCAGCAGCTTGGGACAGGAAGGGACCGAAGCTTTCTTT.

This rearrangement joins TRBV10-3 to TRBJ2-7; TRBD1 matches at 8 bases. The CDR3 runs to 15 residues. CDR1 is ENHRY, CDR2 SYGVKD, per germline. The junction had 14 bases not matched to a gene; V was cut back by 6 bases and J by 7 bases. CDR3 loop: CAIRAGGLHTREQYF. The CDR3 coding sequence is TGTGCCATCAGGGCAGGGGGCCTTCATACTAGAGAGCAGTACTTC.

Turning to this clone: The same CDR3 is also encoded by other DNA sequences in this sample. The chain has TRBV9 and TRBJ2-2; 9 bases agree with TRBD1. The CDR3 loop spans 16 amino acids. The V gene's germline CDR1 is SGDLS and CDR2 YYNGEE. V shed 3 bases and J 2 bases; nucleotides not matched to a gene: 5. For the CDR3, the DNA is TGTGCCAGCAGCGCGCCGGGACAGGGAAACACCGGGGAGCTGTTTTTT. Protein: CASSAPGQGNTGELFF. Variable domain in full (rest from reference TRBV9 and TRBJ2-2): DSGVTQTPKHLITATGQRVTLRCSPRSGDLSVYWYQQSLDQGLQFLIQYYNGEERAKGNILERFSAQQFPDLHSELNLSSLELGDSALYFCASSAPGQGNTGELFFGEGSRLTVL.

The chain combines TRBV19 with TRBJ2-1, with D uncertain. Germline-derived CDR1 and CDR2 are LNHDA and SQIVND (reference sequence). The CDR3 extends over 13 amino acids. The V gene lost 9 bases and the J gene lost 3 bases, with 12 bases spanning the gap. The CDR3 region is CASHVEFYNEQFF. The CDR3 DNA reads TGTGCCAGCCACGTCGAATTCTACAATGAGCAGTTCTTC.

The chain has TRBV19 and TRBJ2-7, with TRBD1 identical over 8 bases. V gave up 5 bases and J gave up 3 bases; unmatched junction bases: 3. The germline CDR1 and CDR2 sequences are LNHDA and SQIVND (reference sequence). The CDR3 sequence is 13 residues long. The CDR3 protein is CASSGQGNYEQYF. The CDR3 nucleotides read TGTGCCAGTAGTGGACAGGGAAACTACGAGCAGTACTTC.

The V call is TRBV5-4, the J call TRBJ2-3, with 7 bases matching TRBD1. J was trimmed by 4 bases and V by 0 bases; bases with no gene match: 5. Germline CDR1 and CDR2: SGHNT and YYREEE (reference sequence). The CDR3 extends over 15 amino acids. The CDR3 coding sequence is TGTGCCAGCAGCTTGGCTAAACAGGGGTCAGATACGCAGTATTTT. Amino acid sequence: CASSLAKQGSDTQYF.

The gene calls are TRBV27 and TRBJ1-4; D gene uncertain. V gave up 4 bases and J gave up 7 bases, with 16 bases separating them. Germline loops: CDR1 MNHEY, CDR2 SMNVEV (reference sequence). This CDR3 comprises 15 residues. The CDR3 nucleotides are TGTGCCAGCAGTTGGGGAGGCCGGGGTGGTGAAAAACTGTTTTTT. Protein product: CASSWGGRGGEKLFF. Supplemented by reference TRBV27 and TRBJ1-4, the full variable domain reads EAQVTQNPRYLITVTGKKLTVTCSQNMNHEYMSWYRQDPGLGLRQIYYSMNVEVTDKGDVPEGYKVSRKEKRNFPLILESPSPNQTSLYFCASSWGGRGGEKLFFGSGTQLSVL.

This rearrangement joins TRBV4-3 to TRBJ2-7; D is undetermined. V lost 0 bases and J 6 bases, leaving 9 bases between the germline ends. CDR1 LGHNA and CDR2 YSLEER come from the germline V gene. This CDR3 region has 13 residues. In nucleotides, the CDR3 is TGCGCCAGCAGCCAAGACCAAGGGCGCGAGCAGTACTTC. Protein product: CASSQDQGREQYF.

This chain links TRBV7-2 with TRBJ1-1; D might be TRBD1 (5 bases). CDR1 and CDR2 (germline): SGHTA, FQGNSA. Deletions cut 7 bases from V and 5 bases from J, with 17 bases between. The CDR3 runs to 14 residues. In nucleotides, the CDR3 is TGTGCCAGCACGCCCCTCGAGGGGTGGACTGAAGCTTTCTTT. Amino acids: CASTPLEGWTEAFF. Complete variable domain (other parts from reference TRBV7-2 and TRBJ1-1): GAGVSQSPSNKVTEKGKDVELRCDPISGHTALYWYRQSLGQGLEFLIYFQGNSAPDKSGLPSDRFSAERTGGSVSTLTIQRTQQEDSAVYLCASTPLEGWTEAFFGQGTRLTVV.

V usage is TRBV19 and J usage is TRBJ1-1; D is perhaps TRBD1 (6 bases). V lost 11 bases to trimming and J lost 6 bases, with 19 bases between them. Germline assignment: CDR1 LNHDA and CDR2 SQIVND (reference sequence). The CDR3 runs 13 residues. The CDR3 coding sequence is TGTGCCGCCAGGGAACAGGGAACCTCTGAAGCTTTCTTT. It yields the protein CAAREQGTSEAFF. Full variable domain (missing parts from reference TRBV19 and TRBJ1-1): DGGITQSPKYLFRKEGQNVTLSCEQNLNHDAMYWYRQDPGQGLRLIYYSQIVNDFQKGDIAEGYSVSREKKESFPLTVTSAQKNPTAFYLCAAREQGTSEAFFGQGTRLTVV.

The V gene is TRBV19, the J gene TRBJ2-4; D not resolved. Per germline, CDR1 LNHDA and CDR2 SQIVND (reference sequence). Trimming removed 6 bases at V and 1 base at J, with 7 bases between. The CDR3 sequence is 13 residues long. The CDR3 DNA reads TGTGCCAGTAGACCCTTCGCCAAAAACATTCAGTACTTC. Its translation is CASRPFAKNIQYF.

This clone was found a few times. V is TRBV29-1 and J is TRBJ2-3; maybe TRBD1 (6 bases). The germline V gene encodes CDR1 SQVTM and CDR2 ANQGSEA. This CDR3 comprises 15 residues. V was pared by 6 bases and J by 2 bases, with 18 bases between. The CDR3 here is CSVLTRTAATDTQYF. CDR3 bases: TGCAGCGTCCTTACGAGGACAGCAGCCACAGATACGCAGTATTTT.

This CDR3 is CASSLGGGSGDTQYF. CDR3 nucleotide sequence: TGTGCCAGCAGCTTGGGTGGGGGTTCAGGAGATACGCAGTATTTT. V is TRBV5-6 and J is TRBJ2-3; D is perhaps TRBD1 or TRBD2 (5 bases each). The CDR3 consists of 15 residues. V lost 0 bases and J lost 5, with 13 bases in between. CDR1 and CDR2 from the germline V gene are SGHDT and YYEEEE.

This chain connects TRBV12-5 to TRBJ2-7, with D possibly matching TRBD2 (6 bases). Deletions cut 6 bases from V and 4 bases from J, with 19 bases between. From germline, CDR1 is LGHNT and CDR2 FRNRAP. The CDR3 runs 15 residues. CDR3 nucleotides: TGTGCTAGTGGCCCCCTAGTGGAGGGGAGGTACGAGCAGTACTTC. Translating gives CASGPLVEGRYEQYF.

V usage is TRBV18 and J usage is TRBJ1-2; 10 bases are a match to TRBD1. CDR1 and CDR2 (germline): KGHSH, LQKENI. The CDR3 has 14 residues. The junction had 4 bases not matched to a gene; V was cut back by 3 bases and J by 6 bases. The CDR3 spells CASSPDRGHNGYTF. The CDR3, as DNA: TGTGCCAGCTCACCCGACAGGGGGCATAATGGCTACACCTTC.

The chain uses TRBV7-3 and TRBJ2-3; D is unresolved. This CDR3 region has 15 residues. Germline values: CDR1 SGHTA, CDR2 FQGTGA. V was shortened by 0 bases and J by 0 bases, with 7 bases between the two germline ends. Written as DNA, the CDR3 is TGTGCCAGCAGCTTAACGTATTCCAGCACAGATACGCAGTATTTT. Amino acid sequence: CASSLTYSSTDTQYF.

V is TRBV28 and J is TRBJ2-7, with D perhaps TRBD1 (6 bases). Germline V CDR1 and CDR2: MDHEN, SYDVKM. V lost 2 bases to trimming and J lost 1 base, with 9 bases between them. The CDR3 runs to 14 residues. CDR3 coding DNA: TGTGCCAGCAGTTTACACGGACAGTCCTACGAGCAGTACTTC. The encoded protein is CASSLHGQSYEQYF.

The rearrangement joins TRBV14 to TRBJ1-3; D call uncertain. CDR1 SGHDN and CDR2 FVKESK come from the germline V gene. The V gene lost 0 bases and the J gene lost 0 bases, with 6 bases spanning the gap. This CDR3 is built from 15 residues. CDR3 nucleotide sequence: TGTGCCAGCAGCCAAGATAGATACTCTGGAAACACCATATATTTT. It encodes CASSQDRYSGNTIYF.

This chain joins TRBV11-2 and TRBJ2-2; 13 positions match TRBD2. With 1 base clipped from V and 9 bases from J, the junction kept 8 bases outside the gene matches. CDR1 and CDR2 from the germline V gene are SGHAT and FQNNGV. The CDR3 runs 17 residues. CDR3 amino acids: CASSLVSLAGGPRELFF. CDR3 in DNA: TGTGCCAGCAGCTTAGTTTCACTAGCGGGGGGGCCACGGGAGCTGTTTTTT.

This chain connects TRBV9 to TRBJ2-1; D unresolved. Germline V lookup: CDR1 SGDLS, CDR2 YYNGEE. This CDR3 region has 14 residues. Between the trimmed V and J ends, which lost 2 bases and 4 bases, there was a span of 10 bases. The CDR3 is CASSVGWKYNEQFF. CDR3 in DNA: TGTGCCAGCAGCGTCGGCTGGAAATACAATGAGCAGTTCTTC.

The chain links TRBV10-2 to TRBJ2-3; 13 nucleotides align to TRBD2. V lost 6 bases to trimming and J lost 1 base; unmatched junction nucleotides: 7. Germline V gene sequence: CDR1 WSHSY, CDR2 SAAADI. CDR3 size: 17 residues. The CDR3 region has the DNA TGCGCCAGCAGCCCTTGGACTAGCGGGGGCGGCACAGATACGCAGTATTTT. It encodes CASSPWTSGGGTDTQYF.

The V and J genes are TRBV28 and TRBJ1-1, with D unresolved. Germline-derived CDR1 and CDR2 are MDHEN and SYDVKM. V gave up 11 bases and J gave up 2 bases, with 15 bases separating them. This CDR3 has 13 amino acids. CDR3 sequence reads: CAAKGRINTEAFF. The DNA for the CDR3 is TGTGCCGCCAAAGGGAGGATTAACACTGAAGCTTTCTTT.

CDR3 in amino acids: CASSQGLGQGQTDTQYF. The CDR3 bases are TGCGCCAGCAGCCAAGGGTTGGGACAGGGACAGACAGATACGCAGTATTTT. This chain connects TRBV4-3 to TRBJ2-3; 9 nucleotides line up with TRBD1. Germline V CDR1 and CDR2: LGHNA, YSLEER. This CDR3 contains 17 residues. V dropped 1 base and J dropped 3; count of bases not matched to a gene: 8.

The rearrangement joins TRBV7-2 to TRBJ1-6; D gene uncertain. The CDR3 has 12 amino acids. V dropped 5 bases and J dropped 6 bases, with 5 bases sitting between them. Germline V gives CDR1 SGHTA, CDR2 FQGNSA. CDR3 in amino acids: CASSTSNSPLHF. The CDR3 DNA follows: TGTGCCAGCAGCACAAGTAATTCACCCCTCCACTTT.

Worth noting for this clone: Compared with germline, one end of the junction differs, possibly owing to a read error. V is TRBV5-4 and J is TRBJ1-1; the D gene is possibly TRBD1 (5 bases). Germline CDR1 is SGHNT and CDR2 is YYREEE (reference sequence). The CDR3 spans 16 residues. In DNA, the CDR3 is TGCGCCAGCAGCCAAGCTTTGAGACAGTCGAACACTGAAGCTTTCTTT. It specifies CASSQALRQSNTEAFF.

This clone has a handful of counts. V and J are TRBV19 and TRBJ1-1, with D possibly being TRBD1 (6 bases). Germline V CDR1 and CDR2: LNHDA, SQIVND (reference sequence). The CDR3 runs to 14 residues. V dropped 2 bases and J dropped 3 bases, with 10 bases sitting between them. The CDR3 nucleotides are TGTGCCAGTAGTATACCGGAGGGGGACACTGAAGCTTTCTTT. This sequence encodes CASSIPEGDTEAFF.